This TCR beta chain is from a study of T cell responses to AZD1222 COVID-19 vaccine. Findings and limits, study-wide: Spike-wide vaccine-associated CD4 TCRs dominated at 160-218 and 743-854.

Some clones are missing from TCRdb's copy, which holds only in-frame ones; the method was immunoSEQ multiplex PCR. Of roughly 56,000 clones listed, about 81% are singletons. Worth noting for this clone: What it recognizes is unknown.

CDR3 size: 15 residues. Germline assignment: CDR1 SNHLY and CDR2 FYNNEI. V was trimmed by 4 bases and J by 7 bases, leaving 19 bases between them. The sequencing used peripheral blood, collected 28 days after the second AZD1222 dose. The V gene is TRBV2, the J gene TRBJ1-2; a weak D match, TRBD1 (6 bases). The sequence was obtained from an adult who received the AZD1222 COVID-19 vaccine. The CDR3 reads CASSAEQGVRRGYTF. In nucleotides, the CDR3 is TGTGCCAGCAGTGCCGAACAGGGAGTTCGTCGTGGCTACACCTTC.